The entry below gives a single T cell receptor (beta chain) sequence along with its context. Its specific antigen is unknown. Base qualities are not provided; no much larger clone lies one nucleotide away. Amplification of TCR beta CDR3 regions was carried out from RNA transcripts. For the first round of RT-PCR on the TCR CDR3, the HTBI primer set was used together with the Qiagen OneStep RT-PCR kit. Libraries were constructed in a second round of multiplex PCR, after which size selection and purification were performed. Libraries were sequenced paired-end with 100 bp reads on an Illumina HiSeq2000. Per the original workflow: SOAPnuke was used to process the raw data, with reads discarded if the reads contained adapters or uncalled bases, had a mean Phred below 15, or lacked an exact constant-primer or identifier match. High-quality paired reads were merged with COPE v1.2.5, and unique nucleotide sequences were defined as clonotypes. MiTCR v1.1 was used to align the clonotypes against IMGT TRBV, TRBD and TRBJ reference segments. Analysis was restricted to V-J combinations with a frequency above 0.0001, which covered 98% to 99.2% of repertoires. A TCS score was defined as the ratio of F50 (clonal expansion) to E x V (chaos), with BLOSUM62-based TCRdist applied between CDR3 peptides within each V-J. Welch's t-statistics and random forest reduced 450 to 600 V-J features to roughly 13, which were used in a naive Bayes classifier (R e1071). TCRdb's own reprocessing of the public reads used fastp at Q25 and MiXCR and kept productive beta chains. Merged by CDR3 protein, the rows form single entries marked with the most common genes and DNA. It is TCRdb's table, rather than the study itself, that gives the V and J calls and clone size. This sample is represented by 350,000 or so distinct CDR3 sequences; over 15% of them were singletons. The ten largest clones represent 15% of the sample.

This entry is derived from a study of T cells in Graves' hyperthyroidism and ophthalmopathy (dated by TCRdb to the late 2010s). Some background on the complete study: Peripheral blood was sampled at the time of initial diagnosis, prior to any treatment. Prospective prediction of ophthalmopathy was tested in an independent validation cohort of approximately 19 hyperthyroidism patients and 15 to 17 patients who later progressed to ophthalmopathy. The approximately 100 discovery patients were randomly divided into training and test sets at a 7:3 ratio. TCR V-J signatures able to tell the groups apart were searched for in a discovery cohort of some 97 patients, of whom roughly 42 had Graves' ophthalmopathy and 57 had stable Graves' hyperthyroidism. After blood sampling, hyperthyroidism patients were treated with methimazole at a starting dose of 30 mg daily, and ophthalmopathy patients were treated with high-dose intravenous methylprednisolone. In over five Graves' hyperthyroidism patients, the study also compared T-cell repertoires from thyroid tissue with T-cell repertoires from blood. TCR Vbeta CDR3 sequencing of roughly 140 peripheral blood samples (fewer than 45 ophthalmopathy, roughly 72 hyperthyroidism and 17 progressor patients) is reported in the paper. The full study reports these points: A 13 V-J signature model separated ophthalmopathy from stable hyperthyroidism, with just over 85% sensitivity and around 84% specificity in cross-validation and 80%/75% in testing. No statistical method was used to fix the sample size in advance, and group allocation was not hidden from the investigators. Most expanded thyroid clonotypes (frequency above 0.001) were also detected in blood, a finding suggesting that blood repertoires may reflect thyroid immune responses. During validation, the model predicted progression to ophthalmopathy a median of about 6.5 months ahead of onset, with just under 71% sensitivity and more than 72% specificity.

Moderately to severely active disease, a Clinical Activity Score of at least 3, a NOSPECS grade of at least 4, and a duration under 3 months were present in ophthalmopathy patients. Exclusion was applied to patients with uncontrolled infections, other autoimmune diseases, pregnancy or lactation. Diagnoses relied on clinical symptoms, serum thyroxine and TRAb, thyroid ultrasound and orbital computed tomography. PBMCs were separated from roughly 9.3 ml of fresh peripheral blood using Ficoll-Paque density gradient centrifugation. Trizol reagent was used to extract total RNA, and RNA quality was then checked on an Agilent 2100 Bioanalyzer. The germline V gene yields KGHDR for CDR1 and SFDVKD for CDR2. The V end loses 2 bases and the J end loses 7 bases, and a stretch of 7 bases separates them. From cysteine to phenylalanine, the CDR3 is 12 amino acids long. The only DNA kept is the CDR3, 36 bases in frame from the first base.

The sequence was collected from a middle-aged woman with Graves' ophthalmopathy. What was sequenced was blood. The receptor chain draws on TRBV24-1 and TRBJ2-5, with the identity of the D gene unclear. In nucleotide form, the sequence is TGTGCCACCAGTGATTGGGGTGGGACCCAGTACTTC. Translated, it gives CATSDWGGTQYF.